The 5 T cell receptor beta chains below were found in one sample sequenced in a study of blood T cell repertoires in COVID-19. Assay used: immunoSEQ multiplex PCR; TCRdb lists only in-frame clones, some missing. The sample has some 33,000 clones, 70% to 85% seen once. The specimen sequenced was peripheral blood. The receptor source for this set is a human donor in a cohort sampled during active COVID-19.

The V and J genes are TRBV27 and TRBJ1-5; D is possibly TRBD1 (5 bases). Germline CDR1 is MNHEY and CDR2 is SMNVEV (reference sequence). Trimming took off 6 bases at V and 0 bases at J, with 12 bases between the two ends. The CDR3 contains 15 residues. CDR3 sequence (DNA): TGTGCCAGCAGCGGCGGGACGTTTAGCAATCAGCCCCAGCATTTT. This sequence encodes CASSGGTFSNQPQHF.

The CDR3 DNA follows: TGTGCCAGCAGGGGGCTGACAGAATACAATGAGCAGTTCTTC. This translates into CASRGLTEYNEQFF. This rearrangement joins TRBV2 to TRBJ2-1; D is possibly TRBD1 (5 bases). Germline V lookup: CDR1 SNHLY, CDR2 FYNNEI. The CDR3 has 14 residues. Trimming took 6 bases from V and 4 from J, leaving 13 bases between them.

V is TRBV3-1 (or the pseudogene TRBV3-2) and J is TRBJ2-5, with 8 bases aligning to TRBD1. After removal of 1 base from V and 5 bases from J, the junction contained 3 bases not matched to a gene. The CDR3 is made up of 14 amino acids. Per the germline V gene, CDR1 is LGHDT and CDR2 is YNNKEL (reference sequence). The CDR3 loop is CASSQGQGAETQYF. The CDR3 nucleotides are TGTGCCAGCAGCCAAGGGCAGGGGGCCGAGACCCAGTACTTC.

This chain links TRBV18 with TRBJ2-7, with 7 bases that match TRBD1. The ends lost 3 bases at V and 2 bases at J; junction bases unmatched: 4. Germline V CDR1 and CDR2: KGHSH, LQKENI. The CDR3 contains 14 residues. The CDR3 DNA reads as TGTGCCAGCTCACCTCGACAGGGTACCTACGAGCAGTACTTC. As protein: CASSPRQGTYEQYF.

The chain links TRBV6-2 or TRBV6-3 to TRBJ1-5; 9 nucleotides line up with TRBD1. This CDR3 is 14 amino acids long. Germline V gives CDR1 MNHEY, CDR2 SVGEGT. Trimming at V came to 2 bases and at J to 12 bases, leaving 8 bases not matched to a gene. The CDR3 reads CASSYAYRGQVQHF. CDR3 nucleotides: TGTGCCAGCAGTTACGCGTACAGGGGGCAGGTCCAGCATTTT.